One sample yielded the 28 T cell receptor beta chains listed below, sequenced in a study of beta chain features in type 1 diabetes. The sequenced template was cDNA made from the entire isolated RNA. Repertoires were generated with immunoSEQ multiplex PCR, while TCRdb's copy carries only in-frame clones and drops some. The sample lists about 140,000 clones, under 11% occurring once. Specimen: naive CD4+ T cells from blood. The origin of the receptors is a man younger than 35 in good health.

The chain employs TRBV6-6 and TRBJ2-5; D is ambiguous. Trimming removed 0 bases at V and 5 bases at J, with 13 bases between. The length of the CDR3 is 15 residues. From germline, CDR1 is MNHNY and CDR2 SVGAGI (reference sequence). The CDR3 bases are TGTGCCAGCAGTTACTCGTCCGTTCCCGGGGAGACCCAGTACTTC. Its translation: CASSYSSVPGETQYF.

This clone has more than one count but fewer than ten. The V call is TRBV7-2, the J call TRBJ2-7; D is possibly TRBD2 (5 bases). V lost 4 bases to trimming and J lost 6 bases, with 16 bases between them. This CDR3 contains 14 residues. The V gene's germline CDR1 is SGHTA and CDR2 FQGNSA. The CDR3 nucleotides are TGTGCCAGCAGCTCCGGACTGAACCTTGGCGAGCAGTACTTC. Amino acid sequence: CASSSGLNLGEQYF.

The chain carries TRBV5-6 and TRBJ2-1, with D perhaps matching TRBD1 (6 bases). From germline, CDR1 is SGHDT and CDR2 YYEEEE. V gave up 0 bases and J gave up 8 bases, with 9 bases separating them. The CDR3 spans 13 residues. CDR3 DNA sequence: TGTGCCAGCAGCTTGGTACAGGGCTATGAGCAGTTCTTC. Its protein is CASSLVQGYEQFF.

The J gene is TRBJ2-2, the V gene TRBV5-1; 14 bases fit TRBD2. Germline lookup yields CDR1 SGHRS and CDR2 YFSETQ. The CDR3 extends over 23 amino acids. V lost 2 bases and J lost 3; bases outside the gene matches: 21. The chain's CDR3 is CASSFPGLAGETFRTLHTGELFF. The CDR3 region has the DNA TGCGCCAGCAGCTTCCCGGGACTAGCGGGGGAGACCTTCCGCACCCTCCACACCGGGGAGCTGTTTTTT.

This clone was detected a few times. The rearrangement links TRBV20-1 to TRBJ2-5; D unclear. Germline V gives CDR1 DFQATT, CDR2 SNEGSKA (reference sequence). The CDR3 spans 11 residues. V was trimmed by 5 bases and J by 0 bases, leaving 4 bases between them. This chain's CDR3 is CSAQNQETQYF. In DNA form, the CDR3 reads TGCAGTGCTCAAAACCAAGAGACCCAGTACTTC.

This clone was seen many times. The J gene is TRBJ2-5, the V gene TRBV5-1, with unresolved D. The germline V gene has CDR1 SGHRS and CDR2 YFSETQ. The CDR3 length is 12 residues. Trimming removed 3 bases at V and 2 bases at J, with 5 bases between. DNA for the CDR3: TGCGCCAGCAGCTCGGAGCAAGAGACCCAGTACTTC. This gives the protein CASSSEQETQYF.

This clone was counted only a few times. The chain links TRBV29-1 to TRBJ1-4, with 8 bases that match TRBD1. This CDR3 is 16 amino acids long. V shed 4 bases and J 0 bases; nucleotides not matched to a gene: 7. Germline values: CDR1 SQVTM, CDR2 ANQGSEA. CDR3 in amino acids: CSVGQGSSATNEKLFF. CDR3 nucleotide sequence: TGCAGCGTTGGACAGGGGTCCTCTGCAACTAATGAAAAACTGTTTTTT.

The V gene is TRBV7-2, the J gene TRBJ1-4; D is possibly TRBD1 (5 bases). The CDR3 is 16 residues long. V was cut by 1 base and J by 11 bases, with 20 bases left in between. Germline V gene data show CDR1 as SGHTA and CDR2 as FQGNSA. The CDR3 region is CASSLGFSTGAKKLFF. The CDR3 nucleotides read TGTGCCAGCAGCTTAGGGTTCAGTACAGGCGCGAAGAAACTGTTTTTT.

The CDR3: CASSLDPWGSYEQYF. In nucleotides, the CDR3 is TGTGCCAGCAGCTTGGATCCCTGGGGCTCCTACGAGCAGTACTTC. The chain combines TRBV5-4 with TRBJ2-5; no clear D gene. Matching the DNA end better, TRBJ2-7 makes the J call doubtful. The CDR3 is 15 amino acids. Germline CDR1 reads SGHNT; CDR2 reads YYREEE (reference sequence).

In this sample, this clone turned up a few times. The chain combines TRBV7-3 with TRBJ2-5; 12 positions match TRBD1. V was pared by 5 bases and J by 5 bases, with 12 bases of the junction left unmatched. This CDR3 comprises 17 residues. Looked up from germline, CDR1 is SGHTA and CDR2 is FQGTGA. The CDR3 DNA reads as TGTGCCAGCAGCATTCCGGGACAGGGGGCATGTACGGAGACCCAGTACTTC. It codes for CASSIPGQGACTETQYF. Together with reference TRBV7-3 and TRBJ2-5, the CDR3 gives the full variable domain: GAGVSQTPSNKVTEKGKYVELRCDPISGHTALYWYRQSLGQGPEFLIYFQGTGAADDSGLPNDRFFAVRPEGSVSTLKIQRTERGDSAVYLCASSIPGQGACTETQYFGPGTRLLVL.

This clone turned up a few times. The V gene is TRBV5-1, the J gene TRBJ1-6; 12 bases match TRBD1. V shed 4 bases and J 10 bases; nucleotides not matched to a gene: 6. The CDR3 has 15 residues. Germline-derived CDR1 and CDR2 are SGHRS and YFSETQ. The CDR3 is CASSPGTGGDSPLHF. In nucleotides, the CDR3 is TGCGCCAGCAGCCCCGGGACAGGGGGCGACTCACCCCTCCACTTT.

The V and J genes are TRBV10-3 and TRBJ2-3; 7 bases are shared with TRBD2. J gave up 0 bases and V 8 bases, and 5 bases lay outside the gene matches. The CDR3 has 14 amino acids. Germline CDR1 ENHRY, CDR2 SYGVKD. As DNA, the CDR3 is TGTGCCATCCTCGGCGGGGGTAGCACAGATACGCAGTATTTT. Protein product: CAILGGGSTDTQYF.

This rearrangement joins TRBV18 to TRBJ2-7, with D possibly matching TRBD1 (6 bases). Germline V gene data show CDR1 as KGHSH and CDR2 as LQKENI. Trimming pared 4 bases from V and 0 bases from J, leaving 16 bases between. The CDR3 runs to 16 residues. The CDR3 region has the DNA TGTGCCAGCTCACAAATAGCTTTAGGGGGCTCCTACGAGCAGTACTTC. Its protein product is CASSQIALGGSYEQYF.

This clone was observed once. The chain combines TRBV7-2 with TRBJ2-5; TRBD1 agrees at 9 bases. The CDR3 has 16 amino acids. Germline V gene sequence: CDR1 SGHTA, CDR2 FQGNSA. The J segment lost 4 bases and the V segment lost 2 bases, leaving 8 bases of the junction unmatched. The CDR3 bases are TGTGCCAGCAGCTTACCCGCCGGGACAGGGAGAGAGACCCAGTACTTC. Protein: CASSLPAGTGRETQYF.

This clone was seen a handful of times. The J gene is TRBJ2-7, the V gene TRBV28; tentatively, D is TRBD1 (6 bases). Germline lookup yields CDR1 MDHEN and CDR2 SYDVKM. V was pared by 6 bases and J by 3 bases, with 18 bases between. This CDR3 comprises 15 residues. Written as DNA, the CDR3 is TGTGCCAGCAGCACGCCCGGGACACCGAACTACGAGCAGTACTTC. Protein product: CASSTPGTPNYEQYF.

The V call is TRBV11-2, the J call TRBJ2-7; 10 bases align to TRBD1. CDR3 length: 14 residues. V shed 6 bases, J shed 5 bases, and the junction held 7 bases outside the gene matches. Germline V gives CDR1 SGHAT, CDR2 FQNNGV. This chain's CDR3 is CASRPFGTGDEQYF. For the CDR3, the DNA is TGTGCCAGCAGGCCCTTCGGGACAGGGGACGAGCAGTACTTC.

In its sample, this clone was seen once. The V and J genes are TRBV30 and TRBJ1-5; 10 nucleotides agree with TRBD1. CDR3 length equals 13 residues. Germline CDR1 is GTSNPN and CDR2 is SVGIG (reference sequence). V shed 5 bases and J 9 bases; nucleotides not matched to a gene: 7. The CDR3 protein is CAWGTGEARPQHF. For the CDR3, the DNA is TGTGCCTGGGGGACAGGGGAGGCCAGGCCCCAGCATTTT.

In DNA form, the CDR3 reads TGTGCCAGCAGCCCCCGGGACAGGGTAACCTACGAGCAGTACTTC. This gives the protein CASSPRDRVTYEQYF. This rearrangement joins TRBV11-2 to TRBJ2-7, with 9 bases matching TRBD1. Germline V CDR1 and CDR2: SGHAT, FQNNGV. The CDR3 has 15 residues. V lost 5 bases, J lost 2 bases, and 7 bases stayed unmatched. The full variable domain, in which reference TRBV11-2 and TRBJ2-7 provide the parts outside the CDR3, is EAGVAQSPRYKIIEKRQSVAFWCNPISGHATLYWYQQILGQGPKLLIQFQNNGVVDDSQLPKDRFSAERLKGVDSTLKIQPAKLEDSAVYLCASSPRDRVTYEQYFGPGTRLTVT.

This clone has a handful of counts. The chain uses TRBV4-3 and TRBJ2-1; 10 bases match TRBD1. Germline CDR1 reads LGHNA; CDR2 reads YSLEER. The CDR3 spans 16 residues. The ends lost 5 bases at V and 8 bases at J; junction bases unmatched: 12. The CDR3, as DNA: TGCGCCAGCAGCTCAACTAGACAGGGGGCGGGCGATGAGCAGTTCTTC. Translation: CASSSTRQGAGDEQFF.

In this sample, this clone turned up a few times. The gene calls are TRBV7-2 and TRBJ1-2, with D possibly matching TRBD1 (5 bases). Between the trimmed V and J ends, which lost 3 bases and 3 bases, there was a span of 8 bases. Germline lookup yields CDR1 SGHTA and CDR2 FQGNSA. The CDR3 length is 13 residues. The CDR3 protein is CASSFQGYYGYTF. The CDR3, as DNA: TGTGCCAGCAGCTTCCAGGGTTACTATGGCTACACCTTC.

This chain links TRBV6-5 with TRBJ1-1, with D unclear. The germline CDR1 and CDR2 sequences are MNHEY and SVGAGI. Trimming removed 3 bases at V and 2 bases at J, with 7 bases between. The CDR3 totals 13 residues. The CDR3 DNA sequence: TGTGCCAGCAGTTATTCTAGAAACACTGAAGCTTTCTTT. Translation: CASSYSRNTEAFF.

The rearrangement links TRBV6-6 to TRBJ2-1; tentative D call: TRBD1 (5 bases). Trimming took 5 bases from V and 9 from J, leaving 8 bases between them. The CDR3 is made up of 11 amino acids. The germline V gene has CDR1 MNHNY and CDR2 SVGAGI (reference sequence). DNA for the CDR3: TGTGCCAGCAGTAGACAGATTGAGCAGTTCTTC. It is translated as CASSRQIEQFF.

This clone occurred a few times. The chain recombines TRBV29-1 with TRBJ1-3; D not resolved. The germline V gene has CDR1 SQVTM and CDR2 ANQGSEA. The germline V and J ends were trimmed by 7 bases and 7 bases, with 17 bases remaining between them. CDR3 length equals 13 residues. The CDR3 bases are TGCAGCGCAGATTCGGGGATGTCTAACACCATATATTTT. Its protein product is CSADSGMSNTIYF.

This clone was seen just once. The rearrangement links TRBV6-1 to TRBJ1-4, with TRBD1 matching 9 bases. Germline V gives CDR1 MNHNS, CDR2 SASEGT. The trim removed 5 bases at V and 3 bases at J, leaving 4 bases unmatched. The CDR3 has 15 amino acids. The CDR3 sequence is CASSSRDRANEKLFF. The CDR3 DNA sequence: TGTGCCAGCAGTAGCCGGGACAGGGCTAATGAAAAACTGTTTTTT.

V gene TRBV5-6 combines with J gene TRBJ2-5; the match to TRBD2 covers 9 bases. The germline gives CDR1 SGHDT, CDR2 YYEEEE. The CDR3 is made up of 18 amino acids. The V gene end was trimmed by 0 bases and the J gene end by 4 bases; junction bases not matched to a gene: 13. CDR3 in DNA: TGTGCCAGCAGCTTGGCGCGGGGGGGCCTAAGTGTGACAGAGACCCAGTACTTC. Protein sequence: CASSLARGGLSVTETQYF.

At least ten counts were recorded for this clone. The chain is built from TRBV30 and TRBJ2-7; D possibly corresponds to TRBD1 (6 bases). This CDR3 region has 11 residues. Trimming cost V 1 base and J 9 bases, with 10 bases left between them. CDR1 is GTSNPN, CDR2 SVGIG, per germline (reference sequence). CDR3 loop: CAWSDRVTQYF. In DNA form, the CDR3 reads TGTGCCTGGAGTGACAGGGTAACGCAGTACTTC.

This clone was seen a handful of times. The V and J genes are TRBV7-2 and TRBJ2-1; TRBD2 aligns across 7 bases. The CDR3 runs to 15 residues. The trim removed 1 base at V and 6 bases at J, leaving 6 bases unmatched. Germline loops: CDR1 SGHTA, CDR2 FQGNSA. CDR3 bases: TGTGCCAGCAGCTTAGATACGGGGAGGGTCAATGAGCAGTTCTTC. This translates into CASSLDTGRVNEQFF. The variable domain in full, with the rest retrieved from reference TRBV7-2 and TRBJ2-1, is GAGVSQSPSNKVTEKGKDVELRCDPISGHTALYWYRQSLGQGLEFLIYFQGNSAPDKSGLPSDRFSAERTGGSVSTLTIQRTQQEDSAVYLCASSLDTGRVNEQFFGPGTRLTVL.

The chain employs TRBV27 and TRBJ2-3, with D uncertain. This CDR3 is 12 amino acids long. Per the germline V gene, CDR1 is MNHEY and CDR2 is SMNVEV (reference sequence). V was pared by 7 bases and J by 5 bases, with 10 bases between. The CDR3 loop is CASINPGDTQYF. The CDR3, as DNA: TGTGCCAGCATCAACCCAGGAGATACGCAGTATTTT.